Following are 14 T cell receptor beta chains from one sample sequenced in a study of shared clonotypes between healthy human individuals. Assay: immunoSEQ multiplex PCR; the TCRdb copy retains only in-frame clones and omits some. This repertoire shows approximately 1,500,000 clones, over 95% found once; its top ten account for roughly 1.1%. The sample was naive CD4+ T cells sorted from blood. This sample's subset: CD45RA+ positively selected. Source of these receptors: a man aged 30 to 45 in good health.

The rearrangement links TRBV11-1 to TRBJ2-7; the D is unclear. V was cut by 9 bases and J by 5 bases, with 17 bases left in between. The CDR3 contains 13 residues. Germline values: CDR1 SGHAT, CDR2 FQDESV (reference sequence). DNA for the CDR3: TGTGCCAGTACACGGGCCATGGGCCACGAGCAGTACTTC. Amino acids: CASTRAMGHEQYF.

This chain joins TRBV30 and TRBJ1-5, with D possibly matching TRBD1 (6 bases). CDR1 is GTSNPN, CDR2 SVGIG, per germline (reference sequence). The CDR3 consists of 13 residues. With 3 bases removed from V and 5 bases from J, the gap between germline ends came to 11 bases. In nucleotides, the CDR3 is TGTGCCTGGAGCAAACAGGGTTATCAGCCCCAGCATTTT. Encoded protein: CAWSKQGYQPQHF.

The V and J genes are TRBV28 and TRBJ1-5; no clear D. Trimming left V 2 bases short and J 0 bases short, with 8 bases between. Germline V gene lookup returns CDR1 MDHEN and CDR2 SYDVKM. This CDR3 has 15 amino acids. CDR3 sequence reads: CASSLAASSNQPQHF. Written as DNA, the CDR3 is TGTGCCAGCAGTTTAGCAGCCAGTAGCAATCAGCCCCAGCATTTT.

This rearrangement joins TRBV2 to TRBJ1-2; D gene ambiguous. The CDR3 runs 12 residues. Between the trimmed V and J ends, which lost 8 bases and 4 bases, there was a span of 11 bases. The germline V gene has CDR1 SNHLY and CDR2 FYNNEI. CDR3 DNA sequence: TGTGCCAGCGTACCAGCTGGCTATGGCTACACCTTC. It encodes CASVPAGYGYTF. The full variable domain, rest sourced from reference TRBV2 and TRBJ1-2, is EPEVTQTPSHQVTQMGQEVILRCVPISNHLYFYWYRQILGQKVEFLVSFYNNEISEKSEIFDDQFSVERPDGSNFTLKIRSTKLEDSAMYFCASVPAGYGYTFGSGTRLTVV.

The J gene is TRBJ1-2, the V gene TRBV28, with no clear D. V lost 6 bases and J 5 bases, leaving 16 bases between the germline ends. Germline V lookup: CDR1 MDHEN, CDR2 SYDVKM. This CDR3 contains 14 residues. The CDR3 DNA reads TGTGCCAGCAGCTTCGGCTCGGAGGGTTATGGCTACACCTTC. Translated: CASSFGSEGYGYTF.

The chain joins TRBV6-1 to TRBJ2-1, with 12 bases fitting TRBD2. J gave up 4 bases and V 4 bases, and 5 bases lay outside the gene matches. Germline CDR1 and CDR2: MNHNS and SASEGT. This CDR3 comprises 16 residues. The CDR3 DNA sequence: TGTGCCAGCAGTGGACTAGCGGGAGTCCGATACAATGAGCAGTTCTTC. This encodes CASSGLAGVRYNEQFF.

The chain recombines TRBV4-1 with TRBJ2-1; 11 nucleotides agree with TRBD2. V lost 0 bases, J lost 3 bases, and 4 bases stayed unmatched. The CDR3 sequence is 17 residues long. Germline CDR1 reads MGHRA; CDR2 reads YSYEKL. The CDR3 nucleotides are TGCGCCAGCAGCCAAGATACTAGCGGGAGTGACTACAATGAGCAGTTCTTC. It specifies CASSQDTSGSDYNEQFF.

The chain couples TRBV5-4 to TRBJ2-5; the D gene is possibly TRBD1 (6 bases). Trimming took 2 bases from V and 5 from J, leaving 10 bases between them. The CDR3 runs 13 residues. Germline V gives CDR1 SGHNT, CDR2 YYREEE (reference sequence). The CDR3 protein is CASSLQGTETQYF. The CDR3 coding sequence is TGTGCCAGCAGCTTACAGGGAACCGAGACCCAGTACTTC.

This chain joins TRBV5-6 and TRBJ2-1; 13 bases map to TRBD2. After removal of 4 bases from V and 7 bases from J, the junction contained 8 bases not matched to a gene. CDR1 and CDR2 from the germline V gene are SGHDT and YYEEEE. The length of the CDR3 is 16 residues. CDR3 region: CASSQGLAGVWNEQFF. DNA of the CDR3: TGTGCCAGCAGCCAAGGACTAGCGGGAGTGTGGAATGAGCAGTTCTTC.

The J gene is TRBJ1-2, the V gene TRBV6-1, with 11 positions matching TRBD1. Germline assignment: CDR1 MNHNS and CDR2 SASEGT. The length of the CDR3 is 15 residues. After removal of 4 bases from V and 3 bases from J, the junction contained 4 bases not matched to a gene. The CDR3 reads CASSVGTGGDYGYTF. The CDR3, as DNA: TGTGCCAGCAGTGTGGGGACAGGGGGTGACTATGGCTACACCTTC.

The CDR3 coding sequence is TGTGCCAGCAGCTCTCTCGCGGGAAGGAACTACGAGCAGTACTTC. This gives the protein CASSSLAGRNYEQYF. V is TRBV5-4 and J is TRBJ2-7; the D gene is possibly TRBD2 (6 bases). The V end was cut by 3 bases, the J end by 3 bases, with 16 bases between. From germline, CDR1 is SGHNT and CDR2 YYREEE (reference sequence). The CDR3 spans 15 residues.

This sequence joins TRBV9 and TRBJ2-3, with 11 bases lining up with TRBD2. CDR1 and CDR2 from the germline V gene are SGDLS and YYNGEE. J was trimmed by 4 bases and V by 0 bases; bases with no gene match: 7. There are 17 residues in the CDR3. The CDR3 bases are TGTGCCAGCAGCGTAGTCGGGACTAGCGGACCCCCAGATACGCAGTATTTT. Residues: CASSVVGTSGPPDTQYF.

The CDR3 protein is CASSVHASGNGETQYF. Written as DNA, the CDR3 is TGTGCCAGCAGCGTACACGCTAGCGGGAATGGAGAGACCCAGTACTTC. The genes are TRBV9 and TRBJ2-5, with 9 bases aligning to TRBD2. Unmatched junction bases numbered 8, after V lost 1 base and J lost 4 bases. CDR3 length equals 16 residues. CDR1 and CDR2 (germline): SGDLS, YYNGEE.

The rearrangement joins TRBV28 to TRBJ2-1; D is unclear. Trimming removed 6 bases from V and 2 bases from J, with 14 bases in between. Per germline, CDR1 MDHEN and CDR2 SYDVKM. This CDR3 is 15 amino acids long. The CDR3 bases are TGTGCCAGCAGCTCCTCCCTGTTGGCCTACAATGAGCAGTTCTTC. This codes for CASSSSLLAYNEQFF. Drawing the rest from reference TRBV28 and TRBJ2-1, the complete variable domain is DVKVTQSSRYLVKRTGEKVFLECVQDMDHENMFWYRQDPGLGLRLIYFSYDVKMKEKGDIPEGYSVSREKKERFSLILESASTNQTSMYLCASSSSLLAYNEQFFGPGTRLTVL.